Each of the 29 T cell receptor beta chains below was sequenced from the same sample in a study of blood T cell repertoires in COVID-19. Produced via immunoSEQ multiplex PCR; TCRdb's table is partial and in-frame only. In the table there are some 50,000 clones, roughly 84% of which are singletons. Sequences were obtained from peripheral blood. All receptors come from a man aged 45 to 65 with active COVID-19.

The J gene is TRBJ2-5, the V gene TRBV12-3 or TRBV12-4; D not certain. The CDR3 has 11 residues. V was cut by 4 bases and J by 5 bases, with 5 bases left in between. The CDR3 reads CASSSTETQYF. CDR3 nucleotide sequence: TGTGCCAGCAGTTCCACTGAGACCCAGTACTTC.

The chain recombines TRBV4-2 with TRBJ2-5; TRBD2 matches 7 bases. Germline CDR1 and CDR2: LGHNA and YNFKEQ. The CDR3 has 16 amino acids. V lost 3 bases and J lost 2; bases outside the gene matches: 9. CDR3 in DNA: TGTGCCAGCAGCCAGCGCCCCACGGGGGGACAAGAGACCCAGTACTTC. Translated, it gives CASSQRPTGGQETQYF.

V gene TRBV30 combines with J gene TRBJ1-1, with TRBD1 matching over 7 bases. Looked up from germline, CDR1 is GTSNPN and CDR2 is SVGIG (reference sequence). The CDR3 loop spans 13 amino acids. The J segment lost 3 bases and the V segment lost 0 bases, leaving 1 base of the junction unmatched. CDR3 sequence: CAWSVQGYTEAFF. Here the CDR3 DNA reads TGTGCCTGGAGTGTACAGGGGTACACTGAAGCTTTCTTT. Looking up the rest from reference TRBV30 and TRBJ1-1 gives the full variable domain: SQTIHQWPATLVQPVGSPLSLECTVEGTSNPNLYWYRQAAGRGLQLLFYSVGIGQISSEVPQNLSASRPQDRQFILSSKKLLLSDSGFYLCAWSVQGYTEAFFGQGTRLTVV.

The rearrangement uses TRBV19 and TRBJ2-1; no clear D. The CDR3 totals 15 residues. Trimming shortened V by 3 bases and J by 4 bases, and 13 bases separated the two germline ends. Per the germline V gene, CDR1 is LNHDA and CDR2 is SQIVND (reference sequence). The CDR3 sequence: CASSMERSWYNEQFF. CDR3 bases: TGTGCCAGTAGTATGGAGCGTAGTTGGTACAATGAGCAGTTCTTC.

The chain's CDR3 is CASSQGVDRGQYEQFF. Here the CDR3 DNA reads TGTGCCAGCAGCCAAGGAGTCGACAGGGGGCAGTATGAGCAGTTCTTC. The gene calls are TRBV14 and TRBJ2-1; 10 positions agree with TRBD1. The CDR3 length is 16 residues. Trimming cost V 1 base and J 8 bases; bases outside gene matches: 8. Germline V gene data show CDR1 as SGHDN and CDR2 as FVKESK.

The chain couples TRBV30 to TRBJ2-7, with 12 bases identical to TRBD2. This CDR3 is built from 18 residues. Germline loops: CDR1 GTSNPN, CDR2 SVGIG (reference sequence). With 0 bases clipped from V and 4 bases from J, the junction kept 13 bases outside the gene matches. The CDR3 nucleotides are TGTGCCTGGAGTGTACCCTCTAGCGGGAGGGCCGAAAGGTACGAGCAGTACTTC. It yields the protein CAWSVPSSGRAERYEQYF.

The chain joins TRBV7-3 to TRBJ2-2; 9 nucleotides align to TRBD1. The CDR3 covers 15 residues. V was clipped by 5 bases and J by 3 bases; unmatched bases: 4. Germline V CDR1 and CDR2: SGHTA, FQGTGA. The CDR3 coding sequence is TGTGCCAGCAGCCCGGACAGGGGCTACACCGGGGAGCTGTTTTTT. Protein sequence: CASSPDRGYTGELFF.

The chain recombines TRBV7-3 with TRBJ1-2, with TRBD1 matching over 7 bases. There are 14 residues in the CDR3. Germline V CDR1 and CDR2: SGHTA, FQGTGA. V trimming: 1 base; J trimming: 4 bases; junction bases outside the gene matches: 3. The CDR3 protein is CASSLKGQSYGYTF. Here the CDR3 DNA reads TGTGCCAGCAGCTTAAAGGGACAGAGCTATGGCTACACCTTC.

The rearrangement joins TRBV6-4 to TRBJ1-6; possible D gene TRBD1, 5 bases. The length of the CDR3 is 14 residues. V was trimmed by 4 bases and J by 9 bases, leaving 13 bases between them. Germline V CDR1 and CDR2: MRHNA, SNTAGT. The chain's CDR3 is CASSVSQGGSPLHF. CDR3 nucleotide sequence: TGTGCCAGCAGTGTCTCGCAGGGAGGTTCACCCCTCCACTTT.

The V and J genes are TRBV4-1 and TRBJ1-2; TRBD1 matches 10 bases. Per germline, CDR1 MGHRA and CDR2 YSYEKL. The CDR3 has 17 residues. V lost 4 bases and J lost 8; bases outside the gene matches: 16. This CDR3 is CASSPTPRQGAMRGYTF. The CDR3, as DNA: TGCGCCAGCAGCCCTACGCCTAGACAGGGGGCCATGAGGGGCTACACCTTC.

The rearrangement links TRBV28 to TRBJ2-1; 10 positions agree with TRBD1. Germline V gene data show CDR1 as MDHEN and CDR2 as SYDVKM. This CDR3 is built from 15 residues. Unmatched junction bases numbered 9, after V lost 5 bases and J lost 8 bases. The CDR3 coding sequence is TGTGCCAGCAGTCCTTCCGGGACAGGGGATCATGAGCAGTTCTTC. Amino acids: CASSPSGTGDHEQFF.

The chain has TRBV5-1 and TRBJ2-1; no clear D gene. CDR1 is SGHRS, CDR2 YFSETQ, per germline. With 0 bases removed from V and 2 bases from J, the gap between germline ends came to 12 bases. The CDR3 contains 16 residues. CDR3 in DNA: TGCGCCAGCAGCTTGGCAGGATCTACCACCTACAATGAGCAGTTCTTC. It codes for CASSLAGSTTYNEQFF.

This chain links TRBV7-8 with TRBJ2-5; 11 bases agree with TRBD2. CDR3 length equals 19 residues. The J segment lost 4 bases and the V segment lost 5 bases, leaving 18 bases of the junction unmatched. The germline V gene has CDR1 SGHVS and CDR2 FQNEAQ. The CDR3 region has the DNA TGTGCCAGCAGCGTTAACCCCCGGCTAGCGGGGGGCCCCCGAGAGACCCAGTACTTC. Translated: CASSVNPRLAGGPRETQYF.

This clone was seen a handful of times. The CDR3 loop reads CASSSGPAGTIYF. The CDR3 nucleotides are TGTGCCAGCAGCTCCGGACCAGCGGGCACCATATATTTT. The genes are TRBV5-6 and TRBJ1-3, with no clear D. The germline CDR1 and CDR2 sequences are SGHDT and YYEEEE. The CDR3 is 13 amino acids. V lost 3 bases to trimming and J lost 9 bases, with 13 bases between them.

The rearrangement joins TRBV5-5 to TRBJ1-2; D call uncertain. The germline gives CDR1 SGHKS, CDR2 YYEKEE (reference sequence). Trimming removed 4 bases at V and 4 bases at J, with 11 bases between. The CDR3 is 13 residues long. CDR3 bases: TGTGCCAGCAGCCTTGACTCACCCTATGGCTACACCTTC. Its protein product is CASSLDSPYGYTF.

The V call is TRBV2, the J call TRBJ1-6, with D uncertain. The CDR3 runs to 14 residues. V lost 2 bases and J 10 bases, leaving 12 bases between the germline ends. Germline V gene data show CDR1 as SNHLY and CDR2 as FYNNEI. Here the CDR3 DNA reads TGTGCCAGCAGTGAACACGGAGAAGTATCACCCCTCCACTTT. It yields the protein CASSEHGEVSPLHF. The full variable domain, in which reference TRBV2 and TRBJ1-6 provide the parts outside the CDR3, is EPEVTQTPSHQVTQMGQEVILRCVPISNHLYFYWYRQILGQKVEFLVSFYNNEISEKSEIFDDQFSVERPDGSNFTLKIRSTKLEDSAMYFCASSEHGEVSPLHFGNGTRLTVT.

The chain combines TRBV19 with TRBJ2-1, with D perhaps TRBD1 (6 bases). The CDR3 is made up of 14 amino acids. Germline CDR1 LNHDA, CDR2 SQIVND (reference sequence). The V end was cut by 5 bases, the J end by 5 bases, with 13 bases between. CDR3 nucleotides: TGTGCCAGTAGTCTCCGGACAGAGGACAATGAGCAGTTCTTC. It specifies CASSLRTEDNEQFF.

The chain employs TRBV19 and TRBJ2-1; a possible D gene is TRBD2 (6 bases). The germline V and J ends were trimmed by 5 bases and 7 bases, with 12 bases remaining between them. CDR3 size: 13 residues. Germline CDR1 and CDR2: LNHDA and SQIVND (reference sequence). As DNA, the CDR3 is TGTGCCAGTAGTTTTCACGGGAGTAATGAGCAGTTCTTC. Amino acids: CASSFHGSNEQFF.

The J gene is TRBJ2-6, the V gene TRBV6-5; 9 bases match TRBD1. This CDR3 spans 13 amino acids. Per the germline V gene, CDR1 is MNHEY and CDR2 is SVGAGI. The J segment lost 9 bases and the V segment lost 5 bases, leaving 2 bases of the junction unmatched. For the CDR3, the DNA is TGTGCCAGCAGTCCGGACAGGGGCAACGTCCTGACTTTC. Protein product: CASSPDRGNVLTF.

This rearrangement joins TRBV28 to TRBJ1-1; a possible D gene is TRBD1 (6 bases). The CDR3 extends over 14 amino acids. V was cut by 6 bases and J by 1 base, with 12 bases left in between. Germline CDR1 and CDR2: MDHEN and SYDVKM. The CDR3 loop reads CASRAQGRNTEAFF. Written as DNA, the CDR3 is TGTGCCAGCAGGGCCCAGGGGAGGAACACTGAAGCTTTCTTT.

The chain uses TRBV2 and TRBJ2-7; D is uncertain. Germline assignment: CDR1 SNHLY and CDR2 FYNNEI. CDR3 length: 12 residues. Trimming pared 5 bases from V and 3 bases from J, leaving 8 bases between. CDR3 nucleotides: TGTGCCAGCAGTACTGACAACTACGAGCAGTACTTC. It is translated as CASSTDNYEQYF.

CDR3 loop: CASSASSGLYTDTQYF. The CDR3 coding sequence is TGTGCCAGCAGCGCCTCTAGCGGCTTATACACAGATACGCAGTATTTT. The chain recombines TRBV5-4 with TRBJ2-3, with 7 bases identical to TRBD2. CDR1 and CDR2 (germline): SGHNT, YYREEE (reference sequence). V shed 4 bases, J shed 2 bases, and the junction held 10 bases outside the gene matches. This CDR3 has 16 amino acids.

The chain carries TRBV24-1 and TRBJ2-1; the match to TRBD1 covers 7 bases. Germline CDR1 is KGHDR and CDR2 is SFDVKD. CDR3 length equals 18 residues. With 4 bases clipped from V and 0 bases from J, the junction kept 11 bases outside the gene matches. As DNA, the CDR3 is TGTGCCACCAGTGACTTTCTATCCGGGACAGCCTCCTACAATGAGCAGTTCTTC. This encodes CATSDFLSGTASYNEQFF.

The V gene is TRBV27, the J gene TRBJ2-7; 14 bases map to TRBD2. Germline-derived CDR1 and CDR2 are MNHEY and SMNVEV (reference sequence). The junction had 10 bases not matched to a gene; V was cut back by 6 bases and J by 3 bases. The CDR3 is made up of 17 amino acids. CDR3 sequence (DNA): TGTGCCAGCAGCCGTCCGGGACTAGCGGGAGATAACTACGAGCAGTACTTC. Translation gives CASSRPGLAGDNYEQYF.

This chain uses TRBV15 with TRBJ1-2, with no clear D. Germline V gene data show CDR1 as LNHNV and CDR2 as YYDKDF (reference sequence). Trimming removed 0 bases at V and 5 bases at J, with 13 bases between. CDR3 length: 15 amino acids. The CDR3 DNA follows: TGTGCCACCAGCAGAGATCCCGGGGTCGGGTATGGCTACACCTTC. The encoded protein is CATSRDPGVGYGYTF.

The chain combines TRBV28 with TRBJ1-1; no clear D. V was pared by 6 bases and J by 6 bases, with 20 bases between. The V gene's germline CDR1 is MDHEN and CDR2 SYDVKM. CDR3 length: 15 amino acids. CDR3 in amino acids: CASREREGRVAEAFF. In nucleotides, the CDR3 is TGTGCCAGCAGGGAACGGGAAGGACGGGTAGCTGAAGCTTTCTTT.

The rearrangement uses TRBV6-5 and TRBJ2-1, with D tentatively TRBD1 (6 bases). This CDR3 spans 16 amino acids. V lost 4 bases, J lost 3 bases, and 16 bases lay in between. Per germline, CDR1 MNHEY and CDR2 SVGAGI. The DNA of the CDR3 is TGTGCCAGCAGTTCAAACACAGGGAAAGGCTACAATGAGCAGTTCTTC. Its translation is CASSSNTGKGYNEQFF.

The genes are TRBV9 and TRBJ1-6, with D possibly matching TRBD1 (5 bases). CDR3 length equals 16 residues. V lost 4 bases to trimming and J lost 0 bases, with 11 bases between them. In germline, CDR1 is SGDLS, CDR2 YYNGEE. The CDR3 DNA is TGTGCCAGCAGCCAACAGGCCGACTCCTATAATTCACCCCTCCACTTT. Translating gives CASSQQADSYNSPLHF.

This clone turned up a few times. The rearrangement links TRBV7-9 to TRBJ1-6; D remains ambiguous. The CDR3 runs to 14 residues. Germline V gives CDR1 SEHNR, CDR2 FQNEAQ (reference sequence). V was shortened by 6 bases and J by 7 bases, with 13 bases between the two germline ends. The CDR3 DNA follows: TGTGCCAGCAGGTTGGACGGGGAAAATTCACCCCTCCACTTT. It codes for CASRLDGENSPLHF.